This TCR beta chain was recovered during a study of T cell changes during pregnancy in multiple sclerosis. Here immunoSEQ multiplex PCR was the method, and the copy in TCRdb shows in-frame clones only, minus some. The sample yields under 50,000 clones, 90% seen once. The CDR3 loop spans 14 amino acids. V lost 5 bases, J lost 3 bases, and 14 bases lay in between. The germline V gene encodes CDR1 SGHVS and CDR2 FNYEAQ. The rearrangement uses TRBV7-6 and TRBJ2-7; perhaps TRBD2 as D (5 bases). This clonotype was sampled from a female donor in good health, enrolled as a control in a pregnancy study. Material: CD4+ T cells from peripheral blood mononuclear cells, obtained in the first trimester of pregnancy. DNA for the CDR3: TGTGCCAGCAGCCCTGGACGGACTTTCTACGAGCAGTACTTC. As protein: CASSPGRTFYEQYF.